This T cell receptor beta chain was captured in a study of shared clonotypes between healthy human individuals. Concerning this clone: What it recognizes is unknown.

CDR3 length equals 17 residues. Trimming at V came to 5 bases and at J to 5 bases, leaving 8 bases not matched to a gene. The germline V gene has CDR1 SEHNR and CDR2 FQNEAQ (reference sequence). For every subset, genomic DNA was evenly distributed across several immunoSEQ plates. The data were produced by immunoSEQ multiplex PCR, yet TCRdb's version contains in-frame clones alone and is incomplete. This sample has approximately 980,000 clones, with around three quarters found just once. Notes on the study in general: As a rule, naive subsets had a larger estimated richness than memory subsets.

The source is a man aged 18-30 years in good health. This chain links TRBV7-9 with TRBJ2-1, with TRBD2 identical over 14 bases. Sequenced sample: memory CD4+ T cells sorted from blood. The subset here: CD45RA-negative fraction. The CDR3 DNA follows: TGTGCCAGCAGCCGGACTAGCGGGAGGCCTCGAGACAATGAGCAGTTCTTC. As protein: CASSRTSGRPRDNEQFF. The full variable domain, rest sourced from reference TRBV7-9 and TRBJ2-1, is DTGVSQNPRHKITKRGQNVTFRCDPISEHNRLYWYRQTLGQGPEFLTYFQNEAQLEKSRLLSDRFSAERPKGSFSTLEIQRTEQGDSAMYLCASSRTSGRPRDNEQFFGPGTRLTVL.